This T cell receptor beta chain was captured by sequencing in a study of T cells in Graves' hyperthyroidism and ophthalmopathy. This clonotype has a handful of counts. Amplification yielded TCR beta CDR3 regions, with RNA transcripts as the source. First-round RT-PCR targeting the TCR CDR3 was performed with the HTBI primer set. TCRdb re-derived calls from the multiplex PCR reads in MiXCR, one entry per CDR3 protein. There are some 600,000 distinct CDR3 sequences in the sample; 46% occur only once, and roughly 8.2% lies in the top ten. Germline CDR1 reads MGHDK; CDR2 reads SYGVNS. The CDR3 has 16 amino acids. With 8 bases removed from V and 6 bases from J, the gap between germline ends came to 25 bases.

The receptor's source is a woman between 18 and 30 years old with Graves' hyperthyroidism. Sequences were obtained from peripheral blood or thyroid tissue (not recorded which). The V gene is TRBV25-1, the J gene TRBJ1-2, with D possibly matching TRBD1 (5 bases). Here the CDR3 reads CASLAGGTGVPNGYTF. The CDR3, as DNA: TGTGCCAGCTTAGCGGGGGGTACAGGTGTCCCGAATGGCTACACCTTC.